This T cell receptor (beta chain) was profiled in a study of identical twins. Template switching introduced a universal primer site, and the cDNA bore unique molecular identifiers. TCRdb analysed the 5' RACE reads with MiXCR anew, one entry per CDR3 protein. The sample yields about 890,000 distinct CDR3 sequences, around an eighth seen once. This clonotype showed up just a few times. Its matching antigen is unknown. The CDR3 spans 18 residues. Germline CDR1 reads MNHEY; CDR2 reads SVGEGT. J lost 4 bases, V lost 2 bases, and 10 bases had no gene match. Study-wide points: Some out-of-frame alpha sequences were shared by twins, and these showed excess low generation probability. The analysis was cross-sectional rather than longitudinal within donors.

This sample also belongs to another study, concerning yellow fever vaccine responses in identical twins. As that study records: A vaccine T cell response that seemed partly convergent and partly personalized was reported in twins.

J is TRBJ2-1 and V is TRBV6-2 or TRBV6-3; the match to TRBD2 covers 11 bases. This clonotype was obtained from a woman aged 18-29 years in good health. Sample: PBMCs. The CDR3 here is CASSYDLTGLAGYNEQFF. The CDR3 nucleotides read TGTGCCAGCAGTTACGATTTAACCGGACTAGCGGGTTACAATGAGCAGTTCTTC.